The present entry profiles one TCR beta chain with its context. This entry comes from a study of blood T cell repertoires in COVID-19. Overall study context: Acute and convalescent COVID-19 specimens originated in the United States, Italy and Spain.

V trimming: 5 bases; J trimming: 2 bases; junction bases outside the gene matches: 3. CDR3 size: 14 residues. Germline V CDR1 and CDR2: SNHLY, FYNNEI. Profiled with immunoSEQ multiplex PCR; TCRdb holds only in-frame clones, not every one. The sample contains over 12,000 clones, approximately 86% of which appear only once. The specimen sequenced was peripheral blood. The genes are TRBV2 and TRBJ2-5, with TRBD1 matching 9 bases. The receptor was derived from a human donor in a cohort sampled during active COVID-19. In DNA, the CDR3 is TGTGCCAGCAGTCGGGACAGGGCACAAGAGACCCAGTACTTC. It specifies CASSRDRAQETQYF.